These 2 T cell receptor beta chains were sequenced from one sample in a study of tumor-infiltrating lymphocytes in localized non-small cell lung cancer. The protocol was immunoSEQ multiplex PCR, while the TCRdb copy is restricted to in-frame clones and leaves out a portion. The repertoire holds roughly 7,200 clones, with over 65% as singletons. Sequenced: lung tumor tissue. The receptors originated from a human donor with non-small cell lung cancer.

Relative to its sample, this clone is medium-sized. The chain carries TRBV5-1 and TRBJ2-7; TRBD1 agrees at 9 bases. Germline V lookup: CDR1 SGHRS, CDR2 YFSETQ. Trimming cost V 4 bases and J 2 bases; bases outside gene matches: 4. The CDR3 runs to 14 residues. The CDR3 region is CASSPGTGTYEQYF. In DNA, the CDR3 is TGCGCCAGCAGCCCCGGGACAGGGACCTACGAGCAGTACTTC. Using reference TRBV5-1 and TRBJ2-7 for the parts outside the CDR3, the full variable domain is KAGVTQTPRYLIKTRGQQVTLSCSPISGHRSVSWYQQTPGQGLQFLFEYFSETQRNKGNFPGRFSGRQFSNSRSEMNVSTLELGDSALYLCASSPGTGTYEQYFGPGTRLTVT.

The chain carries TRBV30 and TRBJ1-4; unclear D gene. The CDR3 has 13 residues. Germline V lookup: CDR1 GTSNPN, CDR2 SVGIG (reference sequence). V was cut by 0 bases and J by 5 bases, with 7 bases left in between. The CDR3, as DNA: TGTGCCTGGAGTGTACAGAGAAATGAAAAACTGTTTTTT. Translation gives CAWSVQRNEKLFF.